The 19 T cell receptor beta chains listed next were all sequenced from one sample in a study of cytomegalovirus exposure and HLA in healthy donors. The PCR contained 60 Vbeta and 13 Jbeta primers. The protocol was immunoSEQ multiplex PCR, while the TCRdb copy is restricted to in-frame clones and leaves out a portion. The sample carries roughly 170,000 clones, roughly 80% recorded once. The sequenced material came from PBMCs. These TCRs come from a woman aged 18-30 years in good health and CMV-seronegative.

To note about this clone: One end of the junction is discordant with germline, which a read error may explain. The genes are TRBV11-2 and TRBJ2-3, with 7 bases fitting TRBD2. The CDR3 is made up of 15 amino acids. In germline, CDR1 is SGHAT, CDR2 FQNNGV. The CDR3 spells CASTLTSVLTDTQYF. The CDR3 DNA reads as TGTGCCAGCACCTTAACTAGCGTTCTCACAGATACGCAGTATTTT.

J is TRBJ2-3 and V is TRBV9, with D possibly matching TRBD2 (5 bases). CDR3 length equals 15 residues. The V end lost 2 bases, the J end lost 4 bases, and 14 bases lay between the germline ends. CDR1 SGDLS and CDR2 YYNGEE come from the germline V gene. The CDR3 loop is CASSVQPLGADTQYF. The CDR3 region has the DNA TGTGCCAGCAGCGTCCAACCACTCGGGGCAGATACGCAGTATTTT.

The chain has TRBV29-1 and TRBJ1-1; tentative D call: TRBD1 (5 bases). V lost 5 bases to trimming and J lost 8 bases, with 21 bases between them. Germline CDR1 and CDR2: SQVTM and ANQGSEA. This CDR3 contains 14 residues. The CDR3, as DNA: TGCAGCGTTCAGGAGGGGCGAGGGGCCGGGGAAGCTTTCTTT. This translates into CSVQEGRGAGEAFF.

The table lists this clone with a count of one. The V call is TRBV29-1, the J call TRBJ2-3; TRBD2 aligns across 11 bases. V trimming: 7 bases; J trimming: 6 bases; junction bases outside the gene matches: 15. CDR1 SQVTM and CDR2 ANQGSEA come from the germline V gene. The CDR3 contains 16 residues. CDR3 residues: CSGRGGTSGMGDTQYF. CDR3 in DNA: TGCAGCGGTAGGGGCGGGACTAGCGGTATGGGGGATACGCAGTATTTT.

The V call is TRBV19, the J call TRBJ1-2, with D maybe TRBD1 (6 bases). CDR1 LNHDA and CDR2 SQIVND come from the germline V gene (reference sequence). This CDR3 spans 12 amino acids. Between the trimmed V and J ends, which lost 9 bases and 8 bases, there was a span of 16 bases. The CDR3 spells CASGGLKRGYTF. CDR3 DNA: TGTGCCAGCGGGGGGCTAAAGCGGGGCTACACCTTC.

The count of this clone is one. The chain couples TRBV5-6 to TRBJ1-1, with 12 bases matching TRBD1. This CDR3 comprises 16 residues. J gave up 6 bases and V 0 bases, and 6 bases lay outside the gene matches. Germline V gene data show CDR1 as SGHDT and CDR2 as YYEEEE. The CDR3 DNA reads as TGTGCCAGCAGCTTGGGGATGGGACAGGGGGCGGCTGAAGCTTTCTTT. Its translation: CASSLGMGQGAAEAFF.

The rearrangement uses TRBV6-5 and TRBJ1-1; 7 bases fit TRBD1. Germline V lookup: CDR1 MNHEY, CDR2 SVGAGI. The ends lost 5 bases at V and 6 bases at J; junction bases unmatched: 12. CDR3 size: 15 residues. In DNA form, the CDR3 reads TGTGCCAGCAGTCGTTCTTCCGGGACAGTCTCTGAAGCTTTCTTT. Its protein is CASSRSSGTVSEAFF.

The V gene is TRBV6-5, the J gene TRBJ2-1; 8 bases are a match to TRBD2. Germline CDR1 reads MNHEY; CDR2 reads SVGAGI. V dropped 6 bases and J dropped 7; count of bases not matched to a gene: 11. This CDR3 is 15 amino acids long. The CDR3 loop reads CASSLDREGGNEQFF. The CDR3 DNA sequence: TGTGCCAGCAGCCTAGATCGGGAGGGCGGAAATGAGCAGTTCTTC.

The rearrangement uses TRBV7-8 and TRBJ2-1, with D possibly matching TRBD1 (6 bases). Germline V gene data show CDR1 as SGHVS and CDR2 as FQNEAQ. The CDR3 runs 16 residues. The V end lost 5 bases, the J end lost 2 bases, and 16 bases lay between the germline ends. For the CDR3, the DNA is TGTGCCAGCAGCCCCCCTAGCAGGGGAACCTACAATGAGCAGTTCTTC. Translation gives CASSPPSRGTYNEQFF.

This chain joins TRBV11-3 and TRBJ2-3; D remains unclear. Germline loops: CDR1 SGHNT, CDR2 YENEEA. With 3 bases removed from V and 2 bases from J, the gap between germline ends came to 9 bases. This CDR3 contains 14 residues. CDR3 amino acids: CASSLGFDTDTQYF. In DNA, the CDR3 is TGTGCCAGCAGCTTGGGCTTCGACACAGATACGCAGTATTTT.

The chain uses TRBV5-1 and TRBJ2-1, with D perhaps matching TRBD2 (6 bases). Germline V gives CDR1 SGHRS, CDR2 YFSETQ. Trimming pared 0 bases from V and 9 bases from J, leaving 13 bases between. CDR3 length equals 14 residues. CDR3 DNA: TGCGCCAGCAGCTTGGGGTTGCGGGAAGTTGAGCAGTTCTTC. Its protein product is CASSLGLREVEQFF.

V and J are TRBV2 and TRBJ1-5; TRBD1 might be the D (6 bases). This CDR3 has 14 amino acids. Germline-derived CDR1 and CDR2 are SNHLY and FYNNEI. Trimming left V 5 bases short and J 4 bases short, with 12 bases between. The CDR3 region has the DNA TGTGCCAGCAGTCAAAGGACAGCAAATCAGCCCCAGCATTTT. Translating gives CASSQRTANQPQHF.

The table lists this clone with a few counts. The chain uses TRBV2 and TRBJ2-1; D possibly corresponds to TRBD2 (5 bases). Trimming pared 6 bases from V and 12 bases from J, leaving 18 bases between. CDR1 and CDR2 (germline): SNHLY, FYNNEI. This CDR3 contains 13 residues. The CDR3: CASSSAGVEGQFF. For the CDR3, the DNA is TGTGCCAGCAGCTCGGCCGGAGTCGAGGGGCAGTTCTTC.

V usage is TRBV28 and J usage is TRBJ2-7; D remains unclear. The ends were cut back, 10 bases at V and 3 bases at J, with 16 bases in the middle. The CDR3 totals 13 residues. Germline-derived CDR1 and CDR2 are MDHEN and SYDVKM. CDR3 nucleotide sequence: TGTGCCATCAAAGACACCAACAACTACGAGCAGTACTTC. This translates into CAIKDTNNYEQYF.

V and J are TRBV5-1 and TRBJ2-3, with no clear D. Germline CDR1 is SGHRS and CDR2 is YFSETQ. The CDR3 consists of 14 residues. Between the trimmed V and J ends, which lost 3 bases and 0 bases, there was a span of 8 bases. The CDR3 sequence is CASSSLFSTDTQYF. The DNA of the CDR3 is TGCGCCAGCAGCTCCCTCTTTAGCACAGATACGCAGTATTTT.

The rearrangement joins TRBV4-1 to TRBJ2-5, with 8 nucleotides matching TRBD1. V was clipped by 5 bases and J by 5 bases; unmatched bases: 7. There are 14 residues in the CDR3. Germline values: CDR1 MGHRA, CDR2 YSYEKL. The CDR3 loop is CASSVRQGRETQYF. DNA for the CDR3: TGCGCCAGCAGCGTACGACAGGGGCGTGAGACCCAGTACTTC.

This clone appeared a few times. The chain couples TRBV18 to TRBJ2-3; D call uncertain. V lost 3 bases to trimming and J lost 0 bases, with 16 bases between them. The CDR3 loop spans 17 amino acids. The germline V gene encodes CDR1 KGHSH and CDR2 LQKENI. The chain's CDR3 is CASSPTAAGRSTDTQYF. DNA for the CDR3: TGTGCCAGCTCACCGACGGCGGCCGGCCGTAGCACAGATACGCAGTATTTT.

The rearrangement joins TRBV7-6 to TRBJ2-2, with TRBD2 identical over 9 bases. CDR1 and CDR2 from the germline V gene are SGHVS and FNYEAQ. The junction had 10 bases not matched to a gene; V was cut back by 1 base and J by 4 bases. CDR3 length: 18 residues. The CDR3 sequence: CASSLDGGGRAGTGELFF. The CDR3 DNA is TGTGCCAGCAGCTTAGATGGTGGCGGGAGGGCCGGCACCGGGGAGCTGTTTTTT.

The chain couples TRBV28 to TRBJ1-1; D not resolved. This CDR3 region has 13 residues. The germline V gene encodes CDR1 MDHEN and CDR2 SYDVKM. V lost 6 bases, J lost 5 bases, and 13 bases lay in between. The CDR3 coding sequence is TGTGCCAGCAGGTTAAACCGGGGTACTGAAGCTTTCTTT. Translation gives CASRLNRGTEAFF.